Listed below are T cell receptor beta chains from one sample, sequenced in a study of brain T cells in children with intractable seizures. The repertoire was sequenced with immunoSEQ multiplex PCR; TCRdb's copy has only in-frame clones and lacks some. This sample carries under 400,000 clones, over 90% of them seen once, and the ten largest clones take 5% to 7%. The sequencing here drew on peripheral blood, taken 5 to 6 months after surgery. The receptors were sampled from a boy in the first two years of life with tuberous sclerosis and intractable seizures. Both conserved end residues are part of each CDR3. Each record gives: clone size, V gene, J gene, D gene, CDR3 DNA, CDR3 protein. A D gene is named only where the DNA matches it firmly. Clone size is shown for a subset of rows, as once, few, many or a class of expanded clone.

-	TRBV9	TRBJ2-3	-	TGTGCCAGCAGCGTAGCAGATACGCAGTATTTT	CASSVADTQYF
-	TRBV5-4	TRBJ2-7	-	TGTGCCAGCAGTCCACCAACCTCCTACGAGCAGTACTTC	CASSPPTSYEQYF
-	TRBV27	TRBJ2-7	TRBD2	TGTGCCAGCAGATACTTAGCGGGGGGAAACTCCTACGAGCAGTACTTC	CASRYLAGGNSYEQYF
once	TRBV5-1	TRBJ2-3	TRBD2	TGCGCCAGCAGCTTGGAGCCAGCGGGGGGGCGTGCAGATACGCAGTATTTT	CASSLEPAGGRADTQYF
-	TRBV4-1	TRBJ2-7	TRBD1	TGCGCCAGCAGCCAAGTTTCGAGACAGGGTATCTACGAGCAGTACTTC	CASSQVSRQGIYEQYF
few	TRBV7-2	TRBJ1-5	-	TGTGCCAGCAGCTTACTACACAATCAGCCCCAGCATTTT	CASSLLHNQPQHF
-	TRBV13	TRBJ2-1	-	TGTGCCAGCAGCTTAGGGACAAAGGGGGGAGAGCAGTTCTTC	CASSLGTKGGEQFF
-	TRBV30	TRBJ2-7	-	TGTGCCTCAACCCGGGACCAGACCTACGAGCAGTACTTC	CASTRDQTYEQYF
-	TRBV28	TRBJ2-2	-	TGTGCCAGCAGTTTAGGGCAGAACACCGGGGAGCTGTTTTTT	CASSLGQNTGELFF
-	TRBV7-2	TRBJ1-1	-	TGTGCCAGCAGCTCCCGGGAGGGGCGAATGTTAACTTTCTTT	CASSSREGRMLTFF
-	TRBV2	TRBJ1-1	-	TGTGCCAGCAGGGCTAGGGGGAACACTGAAGCTTTCTTT	CASRARGNTEAFF
-	TRBV5-8	TRBJ2-5	TRBD2	TGTGCCAGCAGCTTGGTGGGGACTAGCGGACAAGAGACCCAGTACTTC	CASSLVGTSGQETQYF
-	TRBV3-1/TRBV3-2	TRBJ2-3	TRBD2	TGTGCCAGCAGCAAGCGGGGAGGGGATACGCAGTATTTT	CASSKRGGDTQYF
-	TRBV3-1/TRBV3-2	TRBJ1-1	-	TGTGCCAGCAGCCAAGGAAGCAGGGGATCTGAAGCTTTCTTT	CASSQGSRGSEAFF
-	TRBV5-1	TRBJ2-5	-	TGCGCCAGCAGCTTCACTAGAAGAGAGACCCAGTACTTC	CASSFTRRETQYF
-	TRBV5-1	TRBJ2-6	TRBD1	TGCGCCAGCAGCCAAGGACAGGTCGACTCTGGGGCCAACGTCCTGACTTTC	CASSQGQVDSGANVLTF
-	TRBV6-5	TRBJ2-2	TRBD1	TGTGCCAGCAGTAACCGGGACAGGGGTTTCGGGGAGCTGTTTTTT	CASSNRDRGFGELFF
-	TRBV27	TRBJ1-2	-	TGTGCCAGCAGTCTAGCACCAGGGGCTAACTATGGCTACACCTTC	CASSLAPGANYGYTF
-	TRBV5-4	TRBJ2-5	-	TGTGCCAGCAGAACCTCACAGACAGACAGTAAAGAGACCCAGTACTTC	CASRTSQTDSKETQYF
-	TRBV12-3/TRBV12-4	TRBJ2-2	-	TGTGCCAGCAGTTTCGAGAACACCGGGGAGCTGTTTTTT	CASSFENTGELFF
-	TRBV7-8	TRBJ1-2	TRBD1	TGTGCCAGCAGCTTGGGGGACAGACCCTATGGCTACACCTTC	CASSLGDRPYGYTF
-	TRBV11-1	TRBJ2-7	TRBD1	TGTGCCAGCAGCCCCCGACAGGGATACGAGCAGTACTTC	CASSPRQGYEQYF
-	TRBV6-1	TRBJ1-5	-	TGTGCCAGCAGCATGGTGGATGAGCCCCAGCATTTT	CASSMVDEPQHF
once	TRBV3-1/TRBV3-2	TRBJ2-1	TRBD2	TGTGCCAGCAGCCAAGATGGGACTAGCGGGGGGGCTGGGGGCAATGAGCAGTTCTTC	CASSQDGTSGGAGGNEQFF
once	TRBV18	TRBJ1-4	-	TGTGCCAGCTCACCACCCGGACAGCCATATAATGAAAAACTGTTTTTT	CASSPPGQPYNEKLFF
-	TRBV9	TRBJ1-2	-	TGTGCCAGCAGCGTAGAGGGGACATATGGCTACACCTTC	CASSVEGTYGYTF
-	TRBV21-1	TRBJ2-3	-	TGTGCCAGCAGCAACATCGTCCCTAGCGATTACACAGATACGCAGTATTTT	CASSNIVPSDYTDTQYF
-	TRBV9	TRBJ1-1	-	TGTGCCAGCAGCGTAAGGGAGACGACTGAAGCTTTCTTT	CASSVRETTEAFF
-	TRBV5-1	TRBJ2-6	-	TGCGCCAGCAGCCGAAACCACGGGGGCTCTGGGGCCAACGTCCTGACTTTC	CASSRNHGGSGANVLTF
once	TRBV10-3	TRBJ1-3	TRBD1	TGTGCCATCGCCAGGACAGGGGGAAACACCATATATTTT	CAIARTGGNTIYF
-	TRBV24-1	TRBJ2-5	-	TGTGCCACCAGTGCAGGGGACAAACTCCAAGAGACCCAGTACTTC	CATSAGDKLQETQYF
-	TRBV29-1	TRBJ1-5	-	TGCAGCGGATCAGGGACCAATCAGCCCCAGCATTTT	CSGSGTNQPQHF
-	TRBV3-1/TRBV3-2	TRBJ2-7	-	TGTGCCAGCAGCCAAGTTATAAGCGGCTGGTGGGAGCAGTACTTC	CASSQVISGWWEQYF